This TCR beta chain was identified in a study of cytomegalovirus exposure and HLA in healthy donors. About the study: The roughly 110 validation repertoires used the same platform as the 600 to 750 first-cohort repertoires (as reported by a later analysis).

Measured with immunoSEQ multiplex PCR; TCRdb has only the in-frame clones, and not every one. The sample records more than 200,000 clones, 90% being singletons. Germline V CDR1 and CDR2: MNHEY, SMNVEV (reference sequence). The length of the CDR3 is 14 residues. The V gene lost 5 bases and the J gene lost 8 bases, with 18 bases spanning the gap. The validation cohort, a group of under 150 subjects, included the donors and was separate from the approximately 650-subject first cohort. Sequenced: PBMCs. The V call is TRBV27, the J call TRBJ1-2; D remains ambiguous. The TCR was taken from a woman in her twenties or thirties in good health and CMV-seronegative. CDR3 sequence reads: CASSTNRRGGGYTF. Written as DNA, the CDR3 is TGTGCCAGCAGTACAAACCGACGGGGTGGCGGCTACACCTTC.